The 19 T cell receptor beta chains below all came from one sample that was sequenced in a study of T cells after posttransplantation cyclophosphamide. Treatment was busulfan-fludarabine conditioning, a marrow graft, and cyclophosphamide on days +3 and +4. TCRdb's table, derived via immunoSEQ multiplex PCR, lists solely in-frame clones and lacks some. The sample shows roughly 6,800 clones, about 92% of them seen only once. Sequencing was performed on PBMCs, taken less than 1,500 days after allogeneic stem cell transplant with posttransplant cyclophosphamide. The receptors were sampled from a female patient aged 50-59 years who received an allogeneic stem cell transplant from a related donor, was CMV-positive, and had no GVHD. The graft donor may be the source of some T cells.

The chain links TRBV9 to TRBJ1-1; possibly TRBD1 for D (5 bases). This CDR3 is 17 amino acids long. Per the germline V gene, CDR1 is SGDLS and CDR2 is YYNGEE. The V gene lost 1 base and the J gene lost 0 bases, with 16 bases spanning the gap. The chain's CDR3 is CASSVNAGGRLNTEAFF. In DNA, the CDR3 is TGTGCCAGCAGCGTAAACGCCGGGGGTCGCCTGAACACTGAAGCTTTCTTT.

The chain employs TRBV13 and TRBJ2-3; 7 bases align to TRBD2. Germline values: CDR1 PRHDT, CDR2 FYEKMQ (reference sequence). V lost 6 bases to trimming and J lost 1 base; unmatched junction nucleotides: 1. The CDR3 contains 13 residues. The CDR3 is CASRAGRTDTQYF. The CDR3 nucleotides are TGTGCCAGCAGAGCGGGACGCACAGATACGCAGTATTTT.

This chain uses TRBV6-5 with TRBJ2-7, with 8 bases aligning to TRBD2. The J segment lost 3 bases and the V segment lost 8 bases, leaving 6 bases of the junction unmatched. CDR1 is MNHEY and CDR2 is SVGAGI in the germline V gene. The CDR3 has 13 residues. CDR3 in DNA: TGTGCCAGCCGTAGCGGGAATCGCTACGAGCAGTACTTC. It translates to CASRSGNRYEQYF.

J is TRBJ1-1 and V is TRBV18; tentatively, D is TRBD1 (6 bases). Trimming removed 4 bases at V and 1 base at J, with 16 bases between. From germline, CDR1 is KGHSH and CDR2 LQKENI. The CDR3 is 16 amino acids. The CDR3 sequence: CASSRSYGQQNTEAFF. CDR3 in DNA: TGTGCCAGCTCACGTTCCTATGGACAGCAGAACACTGAAGCTTTCTTT.

V and J are TRBV5-1 and TRBJ1-1; tentatively, D is TRBD1 (6 bases). Trimming stripped 1 base from V and 9 bases from J, with 19 bases between. The germline CDR1 and CDR2 sequences are SGHRS and YFSETQ. The CDR3 is 15 amino acids. DNA of the CDR3: TGCGCCAGCAGCTTGAGGGGGGGCGGGAGTTTTCAAGCTTTCTTT. As protein: CASSLRGGGSFQAFF.

The chain joins TRBV5-1 to TRBJ2-1; D is uncertain. The V end lost 6 bases, the J end lost 3 bases, and 7 bases lay between the germline ends. The germline gives CDR1 SGHRS, CDR2 YFSETQ. The CDR3 contains 12 residues. This CDR3 is CASMNSYNEQFF. The CDR3 DNA reads TGCGCCAGCATGAACAGCTACAATGAGCAGTTCTTC.

This sequence joins TRBV5-5 and TRBJ2-7, with 8 bases fitting TRBD1. Germline V gene sequence: CDR1 SGHKS, CDR2 YYEKEE (reference sequence). The CDR3 totals 15 residues. The J segment lost 2 bases and the V segment lost 2 bases, leaving 6 bases of the junction unmatched. The CDR3 bases are TGTGCCAGCAGCTTACTCGGACAGGGTGCCTACGAGCAGTACTTC. Its protein is CASSLLGQGAYEQYF.

Written as DNA, the CDR3 is TGTGCCAGCAGCTTACCGGGACAACAGGGCCATGGCTACACCTTC. Translating it yields CASSLPGQQGHGYTF. The genes are TRBV7-2 and TRBJ1-2; possible D gene TRBD1, 6 bases. V gave up 2 bases and J gave up 6 bases, with 16 bases separating them. CDR3 length equals 15 residues. Germline V gene data show CDR1 as SGHTA and CDR2 as FQGNSA.

In regard to this clone: A read error may account for a junction end that differs from germline. The rearrangement links TRBV7-9 to TRBJ2-3, with 11 positions matching TRBD1. The CDR3 has 12 amino acids. CDR1 and CDR2 (germline): SEHNR, FQNEAQ (reference sequence). In nucleotides, the CDR3 is TGTGCCAGCAGCTATCCGGGGACAGGGGGGGATTTT. Residues: CASSYPGTGGDF.

The chain recombines TRBV5-1 with TRBJ2-7, with TRBD1 matching over 7 bases. Germline trimming cut 0 bases from V and 12 bases from J; bases unmatched to any gene: 18. The CDR3 length is 16 residues. In germline, CDR1 is SGHRS, CDR2 YFSETQ. For the CDR3, the DNA is TGCGCCAGCAGCTTGGCGCTAGGGGGACAGATTTTGGGAACGTACTTC. This codes for CASSLALGGQILGTYF.

This chain connects TRBV5-4 to TRBJ2-2; 7 nucleotides match TRBD1. The V gene end was trimmed by 4 bases and the J gene end by 3 bases; junction bases not matched to a gene: 3. The CDR3 consists of 14 residues. Germline V gene data show CDR1 as SGHNT and CDR2 as YYREEE (reference sequence). CDR3: CASSHGQDTGELFF. For the CDR3, the DNA is TGTGCCAGCAGCCACGGACAGGACACCGGGGAGCTGTTTTTT.

This rearrangement joins TRBV19 to TRBJ2-1; tentatively, D is TRBD1 (5 bases). Between the trimmed V and J ends, which lost 1 base and 8 bases, there was a span of 15 bases. The CDR3 totals 15 residues. Germline assignment: CDR1 LNHDA and CDR2 SQIVND (reference sequence). This CDR3 is CASSIVLGLRDEQFF. CDR3 DNA sequence: TGTGCCAGTAGTATAGTCCTGGGGCTTCGGGATGAGCAGTTCTTC.

The chain employs TRBV7-9 and TRBJ1-5; no reliable D call. Looked up from germline, CDR1 is SEHNR and CDR2 is FQNEAQ (reference sequence). This CDR3 has 14 amino acids. V lost 5 bases, J lost 6 bases, and 14 bases lay in between. The CDR3 spells CASSPLVVGQPQHF. CDR3 DNA: TGTGCCAGCAGCCCCCTCGTAGTCGGTCAGCCCCAGCATTTT.

V and J are TRBV29-1 and TRBJ2-1; TRBD2 might be the D (5 bases). CDR1 SQVTM and CDR2 ANQGSEA come from the germline V gene. Trimming removed 3 bases from V and 1 base from J, with 7 bases in between. There are 13 residues in the CDR3. The CDR3 DNA reads TGCAGCGTTGAGGGAGTTTCCTACAATGAGCAGTTCTTC. Protein: CSVEGVSYNEQFF.

V and J are TRBV7-9 and TRBJ2-7, with D perhaps TRBD2 (6 bases). The CDR3 runs 14 residues. Trimming took off 7 bases at V and 7 bases at J, with 20 bases between the two ends. Germline V gene sequence: CDR1 SEHNR, CDR2 FQNEAQ (reference sequence). The CDR3 is CASTPGSGAGEQYF. CDR3 bases: TGTGCCAGCACCCCCGGGTCCGGGGCGGGGGAGCAGTACTTC.

CDR3 bases: TGTGCCAGCAGTTATGGCCCTGGACTAGCGGGAGCATCGACCTACAATGAGCAGTTCTTC. This encodes CASSYGPGLAGASTYNEQFF. J is TRBJ2-1 and V is TRBV28; TRBD2 matches 13 bases. The J segment lost 2 bases and the V segment lost 4 bases, leaving 14 bases of the junction unmatched. This CDR3 spans 20 amino acids. The germline gives CDR1 MDHEN, CDR2 SYDVKM.

This sequence joins TRBV7-9 and TRBJ1-1, with a possible D match to TRBD1 (5 bases). The CDR3 loop spans 16 amino acids. Germline-derived CDR1 and CDR2 are SEHNR and FQNEAQ (reference sequence). Trimming removed 5 bases from V and 0 bases from J, with 16 bases in between. As DNA, the CDR3 is TGTGCCAGCAGCCCCCGGGGAGGGGCCATGAACACTGAAGCTTTCTTT. Translating gives CASSPRGGAMNTEAFF.

The J gene is TRBJ2-7, the V gene TRBV18; TRBD1 aligns across 11 bases. This CDR3 region has 17 residues. J lost 2 bases, V lost 6 bases, and 12 bases had no gene match. The germline V gene encodes CDR1 KGHSH and CDR2 LQKENI. The CDR3 spells CASSPRMPGQGAYEQYF. The CDR3 coding sequence is TGTGCCAGCTCTCCAAGAATGCCGGGACAGGGGGCCTACGAGCAGTACTTC.

The chain uses TRBV28 and TRBJ1-1, with D maybe TRBD1 (6 bases). The CDR3 covers 13 residues. Germline V gene lookup returns CDR1 MDHEN and CDR2 SYDVKM. V lost 6 bases and J lost 3, with 11 bases in between. CDR3 sequence reads: CASRTPGDTEAFF. In DNA, the CDR3 is TGTGCCAGCAGGACCCCAGGGGACACTGAAGCTTTCTTT.